The T cell receptor beta chain under discussion was sequenced for a study of neurological immune-mediated disorders. Study findings and constraints: HTLV-1-associated myelopathy led in TCR clonal expansion, while multiple sclerosis ranked lowest, below healthy controls.

This clonotype has ten or more counts. Its specificity is not known. Indicated time point: longitudinal time-point 3. PBMCs numbering 2 million and stored at -80 C yielded the unsorted libraries. The CDR3 is 16 amino acids. Germline V gene sequence: CDR1 SGHRS, CDR2 YFSETQ. V was trimmed by 0 bases and J by 0 bases, leaving 10 bases between them. As for the cDNA, it was generated by 5'RACE with 10-nucleotide random UMIs. TCRdb redid the calling of the 5' RACE reads with MiXCR, one entry per CDR3 protein. Of about 48,000 distinct CDR3 sequences in the sample, about 13% were seen once. The chain has TRBV5-1 and TRBJ2-1; D perhaps matches TRBD2 (5 bases). Sequenced material: PBMCs. The sequence derives from a male donor with HTLV-1-associated myelopathy (HAM/TSP). CDR3 region: CASSLVRVSSYNEQFF. In nucleotides, the CDR3 is TGCGCCAGCAGCTTGGTGCGGGTTAGCTCCTACAATGAGCAGTTCTTC.